The TCR beta chain described here comes from a study of blood T cell dynamics during melanoma immunotherapy. Study background: First-line therapy was either pembrolizumab or nivolumab with ipilimumab for metastatic melanoma.

Time point meaning: pre-treatment baseline. Blood was drawn before treatment and at week 3 after checkpoint blockade. Each bulk PBMC sample had roughly 400 ng DNA loaded. TCRdb's table, derived via immunoSEQ multiplex PCR, lists solely in-frame clones and lacks some. The sample comprises approximately 25,000 clones, around 90% of which are singletons, and around 4.2% rests with the top ten. This clonotype was sampled from a human donor with melanoma. Specimen: blood, collected from a patient treated with checkpoint blockade.

CDR3 in amino acids: CASSLVWGRSYEQYF. CDR3 sequence (DNA): TGCGCCAGCAGCTTGGTTTGGGGGCGCTCCTACGAGCAGTACTTC. J is TRBJ2-7 and V is TRBV5-1, with D tentatively TRBD1 (6 bases). CDR1 is SGHRS, CDR2 YFSETQ, per germline. Trimming removed 0 bases at V and 0 bases at J, with 10 bases between. The CDR3 runs 15 residues. Looking up the rest from reference TRBV5-1 and TRBJ2-7 gives the full variable domain: KAGVTQTPRYLIKTRGQQVTLSCSPISGHRSVSWYQQTPGQGLQFLFEYFSETQRNKGNFPGRFSGRQFSNSRSEMNVSTLELGDSALYLCASSLVWGRSYEQYFGPGTRLTVT.